The rows below give T cell receptor beta chains drawn from one sample of a study of blood T cell repertoires in COVID-19. Clones were sequenced by immunoSEQ multiplex PCR, and TCRdb holds only the in-frame ones, with some missing. The table shows 65,000 to 90,000 clones, with 70% to 80% occurring only once. Sequenced sample: peripheral blood. The receptors come from a man between 65 and 85 years old with active or convalescent COVID-19. The CDR3 runs from the conserved cysteine through the conserved F or W. Each record gives: clone size, V gene, J gene, D gene, CDR3 protein, CDR3 DNA. A D gene is named only where the DNA matches it firmly. Size is omitted from some rows. Given values are once, few, many or a class for expanded clones.

NA	TRBV30	TRBJ2-3	NA	CAWRGSGDTQYF	TGTGCCTGGCGGGGGTCCGGGGATACGCAGTATTTT
NA	TRBV4-1	TRBJ2-7	TRBD2	CASSHPGLGINEQYF	TGCGCCAGCAGCCACCCGGGACTAGGGATCAACGAGCAGTACTTC
NA	TRBV21-1	TRBJ1-5	NA	CASSKDHRGSNQPQHF	TGTGCCAGCAGCAAAGATCATAGGGGGAGCAATCAGCCCCAGCATTTT
few	TRBV12-2	TRBJ1-2	NA	CASREGLDRLTNYGYTF	TGTGCAAGTCGCGAGGGGCTAGACAGGCTAACTAACTATGGCTACACCTTC
NA	TRBV6-6	TRBJ2-3	NA	CASSYSRFYTQYF	TGTGCCAGCAGTTATTCCCGTTTTTATACGCAGTATTTT
few	TRBV2	TRBJ1-2	NA	CASSETGLGYGYTF	TGTGCCAGCAGTGAAACAGGTCTGGGCTATGGCTACACCTTC
NA	TRBV6-5	TRBJ1-1	NA	CASGRGSGGEAFF	TGTGCCAGCGGGAGGGGCAGTGGAGGTGAAGCTTTCTTT
few	TRBV21-1	TRBJ1-3	NA	CASSKALWESPRSGNTIYF	TGTGCCAGCAGCAAAGCGCTTTGGGAGTCGCCTCGCTCTGGAAACACCATATATTTT
NA	TRBV5-1	TRBJ2-2	TRBD1	CASSRTGGRNTGELFF	TGCGCCAGCAGCAGGACAGGGGGCAGGAACACCGGGGAGCTGTTTTTT
few	TRBV11-3	TRBJ1-1	NA	CASSLAQGASGTEAFF	TGTGCCAGCAGCTTAGCACAGGGCGCGAGCGGCACTGAAGCTTTCTTT
NA	TRBV7-9	TRBJ2-1	TRBD1	CASSPRDRVNEQFF	TGTGCCAGCAGCCCCAGGGACAGGGTCAATGAGCAGTTCTTC
once	TRBV28	TRBJ1-2	NA	CASREGGRNYGYTF	TGTGCCAGCAGGGAGGGCGGGAGGAATTATGGCTACACCTTC
NA	TRBV28	TRBJ2-5	NA	CASSLFQGTRETQYF	TGTGCCAGCAGTTTATTCCAGGGGACGCGGGAGACCCAGTACTTC
NA	TRBV12-3/TRBV12-4	TRBJ1-2	NA	CASTTGYGYTF	TGTGCCAGCACGACAGGCTATGGCTACACCTTC
NA	TRBV5-1	TRBJ2-5	TRBD2	CASSSGTSGGEETQYF	TGCGCCAGCAGCTCCGGGACTAGCGGGGGGGAAGAGACCCAGTACTTC
NA	TRBV2	TRBJ2-2	NA	CASSEGELTGELFF	TGTGCCAGCAGTGAAGGGGAGCTGACCGGGGAGCTGTTTTTT
NA	TRBV9	TRBJ2-7	NA	CASSVQGRGWLDEQYF	TGTGCCAGCAGCGTACAGGGTAGGGGCTGGTTGGACGAGCAGTACTTC
NA	TRBV5-4	TRBJ2-3	TRBD2	CASSLERGEGVTQYF	TGTGCCAGCAGCTTGGAGCGGGGTGAGGGCGTTACGCAGTATTTT
NA	TRBV12-3/TRBV12-4	TRBJ1-2	NA	CASGRGGYTF	TGTGCCAGCGGCCGAGGCGGCTACACCTTC
NA	TRBV4-1	TRBJ1-6	NA	CASSQGRWTPLHF	TGCGCCAGCAGCCAGGGGCGTTGGACACCCCTCCACTTT